Detailed here is one TCR beta chain. The target of this receptor is not known. No base-level quality is on record; no much larger clone is a single base apart. This entry comes from a study of beta chain features in type 1 diabetes (dated by TCRdb to 2016 to 2019). At the level of the whole study: Mean age, gender distribution, total cell number and subset yield did not differ between patients and healthy donors. The study compared TCRB repertoires of sorted circulating CD4+ T cell subsets between recently diagnosed type 1 diabetes patients and matched healthy donors. A total of roughly 98,000,000 sorted cells were examined across all samples, and RNA yield correlated strongly with the number of cells per subset. Naive and central memory subsets were obtained from all 28 donors, but regulatory and stem cell-like memory subsets were isolated from only 8 patients and roughly 8 healthy donors. Results the study describes overall, beyond this receptor: At VDJ recombination sites, type 1 diabetes patients had fewer insertions and more deleted nucleotides, which implies abnormalities in thymic rearrangement. Shorter templates might be favored by PCR, yet because patient and control samples were amplified and corrected together, any such skew would affect both groups equally. Because cDNA rather than genomic DNA was sequenced, highly expressing activated cells could have been over-represented, although no difference in activation and CD3 levels was found between groups. A moderate but significant shortening of TCRB CDR3 length was observed in type 1 diabetes patients in all four CD4+ subsets. Because the HLA sub-analyses included only small numbers of individuals, any influence of HLA type on TCRB rearrangement was left unresolved. The naive, central memory and regulatory TCRB repertoires appeared to resemble one another more closely among patients than among healthy donors.

All of the isolated RNA was reverse transcribed with the High Capacity cDNA Reverse Transcription Kit, so expressed TCRB transcripts were sequenced. Deep immunoSEQ sequencing was performed on naive, central memory and regulatory T cell samples, with an average of roughly 3.5 million total reads per sample. Sorted cells were lysed in RLT buffer, and RNA was extracted using DNase-treated RNeasy Micro or Mini kits according to cell number. To prevent cross-contamination, every cell subset was processed on its own, while patient and healthy donor samples were processed together. The immunoSEQ multiplex PCR was used to amplify TCRB sequences from cDNA, yielding 87-bp fragments that span the CDR3 region. The amplicons were sequenced using the Illumina HiSeq platform. The source study handled its data this way. PCR bias was corrected computationally using synthetic template baselines, and reads within Hamming distance 2 were collapsed, with unmergeable singletons discarded. By aligning reads against IMGT, V, D and J genes, CDR3 length, and insertions or deletions at six rearrangement sites were assigned. Within each subset, clonotype counts were normalized to sorted cell number, and only after that were true diversity and Gini coefficients computed with the tcR R package. Repertoire sharing was quantified using the overlap coefficient calculated on TCRB nucleotide sequences. TCRdb limited this immuneACCESS table to in-frame rearrangements with V and J called. A share of clones is missing; checked studies link under half to unresolved V genes, and the rest is unexplained. V and J calls and clone size are those listed in that table; D and trimming were worked out from the DNA. The sample yields 150,000 to 160,000 clones; more than 9.5% were counted once. Together, the top ten hold around 2.1% of the sample.

The junction carries 4 bases between V and J, which are trimmed by 0 bases and 9 bases respectively. Reading the germline V gene gives CDR1 SGDLS and CDR2 YYNGEE. From its cysteine to its phenylalanine, the CDR3 spans 11 amino acids. The only DNA kept is the CDR3, 33 bases in frame from the first base. From each donor, a single peripheral blood sample of about 100 mL on average was drawn into heparinised tubes. A BD FACSAria II was used to sort naive, central memory, regulatory and stem cell-like memory CD4+ T cells with a panel that included CD45RO, CCR7, CD25, CD127, CD95 and CD27. Purity was above 95% for every sorted population. PBMCs were isolated immediately by Lymphoprep density gradient centrifugation and stained directly without culture. Samples were stained and sorted in pairs, with one healthy donor and one patient per experiment, so that batch effects were minimized.

The sequence is built from TRBV9 and TRBJ2-1; a confident D gene designation cannot be given. The receptor was isolated from a young man in good health. The sample comprised central memory CD4+ T cells from blood. This receptor has the CDR3 CASSVDSEQFF. The DNA reads as follows: TGTGCCAGCAGCGTAGATTCTGAGCAGTTCTTC.